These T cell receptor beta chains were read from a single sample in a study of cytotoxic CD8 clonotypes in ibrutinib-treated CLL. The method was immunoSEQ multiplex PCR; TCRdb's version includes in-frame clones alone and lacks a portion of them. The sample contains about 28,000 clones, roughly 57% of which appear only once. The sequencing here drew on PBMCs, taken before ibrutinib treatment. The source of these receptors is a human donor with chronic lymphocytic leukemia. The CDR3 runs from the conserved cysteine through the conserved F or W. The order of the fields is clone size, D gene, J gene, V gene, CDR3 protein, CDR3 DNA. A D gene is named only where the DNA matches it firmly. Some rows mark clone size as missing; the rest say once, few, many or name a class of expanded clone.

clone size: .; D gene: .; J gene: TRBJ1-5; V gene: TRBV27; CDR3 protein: CASSPRVSNQPQHF; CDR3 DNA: TGTGCCAGCAGCCCCCGGGTCAGCAATCAGCCCCAGCATTTT
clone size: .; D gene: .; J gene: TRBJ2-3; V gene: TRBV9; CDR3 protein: CASSLQGSPTDTQYF; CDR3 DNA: TGTGCCAGCAGCCTACAGGGTTCCCCCACAGATACGCAGTATTTT
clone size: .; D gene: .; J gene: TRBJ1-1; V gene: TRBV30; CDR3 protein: CAWSWLGIEAFF; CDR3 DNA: TGTGCCTGGAGTTGGTTGGGCATTGAAGCTTTCTTT
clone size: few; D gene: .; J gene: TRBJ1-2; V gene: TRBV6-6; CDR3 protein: CASSYYADNYGYTF; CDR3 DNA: TGTGCCAGCAGTTACTATGCAGACAACTATGGCTACACCTTC
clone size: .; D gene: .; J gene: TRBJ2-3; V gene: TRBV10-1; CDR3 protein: CASSLSGVDTQYF; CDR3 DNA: TGCGCCAGCAGCCTCTCGGGAGTAGATACGCAGTATTTT
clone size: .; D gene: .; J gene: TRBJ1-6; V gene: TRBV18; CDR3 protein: CASSPTPVSSYNSPLHF; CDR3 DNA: TGTGCCAGCTCGCCGACCCCGGTGAGCTCCTATAATTCACCCCTCCACTTT
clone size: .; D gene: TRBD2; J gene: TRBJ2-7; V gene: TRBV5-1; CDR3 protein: CASSPDLAGYEQYF; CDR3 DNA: TGCGCCAGCAGCCCGGACCTAGCGGGGTACGAGCAGTACTTC
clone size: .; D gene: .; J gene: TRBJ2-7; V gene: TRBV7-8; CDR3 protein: CASSLVLLPKAYEQYF; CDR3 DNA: TGTGCCAGCAGCTTAGTCCTCCTCCCAAAGGCCTACGAGCAGTACTTC
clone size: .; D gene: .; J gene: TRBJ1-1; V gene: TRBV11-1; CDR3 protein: CASSPRAGKAFF; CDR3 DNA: TGTGCCAGCAGCCCAAGGGCAGGGAAAGCTTTCTTT
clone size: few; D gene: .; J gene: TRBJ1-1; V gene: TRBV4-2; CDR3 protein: CASSQGEGASEAFF; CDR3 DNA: TGTGCCAGCAGCCAAGGGGAGGGAGCATCTGAAGCTTTCTTT
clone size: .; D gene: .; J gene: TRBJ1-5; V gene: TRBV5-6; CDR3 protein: CASSFGGIGIGNQPQHF; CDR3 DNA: TGTGCCAGCAGCTTTGGGGGGATTGGGATAGGCAATCAGCCCCAGCATTTT
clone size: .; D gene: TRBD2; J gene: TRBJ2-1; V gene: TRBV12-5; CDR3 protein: CASGFLAGASSYNEQFF; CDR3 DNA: TGTGCTAGTGGTTTCCTAGCGGGGGCGAGCTCCTACAATGAGCAGTTCTTC
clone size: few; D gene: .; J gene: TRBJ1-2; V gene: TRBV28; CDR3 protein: CASSFSQADGYTF; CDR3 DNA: TGTGCCAGCAGTTTCTCTCAGGCCGATGGCTACACCTTC
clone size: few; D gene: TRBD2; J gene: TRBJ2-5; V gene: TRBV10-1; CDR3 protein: CASSEGGGAETQYF; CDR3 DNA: TGCGCCAGCAGTGAGGGCGGGGGAGCGGAGACCCAGTACTTC
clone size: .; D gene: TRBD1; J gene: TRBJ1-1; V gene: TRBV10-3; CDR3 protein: CAISPGQGHVNTEAFF; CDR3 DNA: TGTGCCATCAGCCCCGGACAGGGCCACGTGAACACTGAAGCTTTCTTT
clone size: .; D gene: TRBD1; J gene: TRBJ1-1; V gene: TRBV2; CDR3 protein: CASSPQQGGDTEAFF; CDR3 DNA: TGTGCCAGCAGCCCCCAACAGGGGGGGGACACTGAAGCTTTCTTT
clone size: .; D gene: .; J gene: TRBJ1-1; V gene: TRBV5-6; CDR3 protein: CASSLGQKNTEAFF; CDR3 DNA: TGTGCCAGCAGCTTGGGTCAGAAGAACACTGAAGCTTTCTTT
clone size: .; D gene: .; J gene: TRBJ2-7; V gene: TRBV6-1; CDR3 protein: CASSEGYEQYF; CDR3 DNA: TGTGCCAGCAGTGAAGGATACGAGCAGTACTTC
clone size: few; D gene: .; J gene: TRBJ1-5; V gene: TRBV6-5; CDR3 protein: CASSYSPTGNQPQHF; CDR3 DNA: TGTGCCAGCAGTTACTCCCCTACAGGCAATCAGCCCCAGCATTTT
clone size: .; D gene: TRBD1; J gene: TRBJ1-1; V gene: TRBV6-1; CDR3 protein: CASETGGTNTEAFF; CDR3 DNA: TGTGCCAGCGAGACAGGGGGTACCAACACTGAAGCTTTCTTT
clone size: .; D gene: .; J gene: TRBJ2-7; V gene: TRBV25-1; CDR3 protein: CASSEVWGDEQYF; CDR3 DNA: TGTGCCAGCAGTGAGGTGTGGGGGGACGAGCAGTACTTC
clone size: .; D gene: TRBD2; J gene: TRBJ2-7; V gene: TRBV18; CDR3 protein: CASSPSTGLAGGRSSYEQYF; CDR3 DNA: TGTGCCAGCTCACCCTCGACGGGACTAGCGGGAGGGCGAAGCTCCTACGAGCAGTACTTC
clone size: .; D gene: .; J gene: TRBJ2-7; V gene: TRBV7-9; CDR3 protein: CASSPPSGAYEQYF; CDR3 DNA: TGTGCCAGCAGCCCTCCTTCCGGGGCCTACGAGCAGTACTTC
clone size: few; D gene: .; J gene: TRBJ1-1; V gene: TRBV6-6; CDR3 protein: CASSFRENTEAFF; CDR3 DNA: TGTGCCAGCAGTTTTAGAGAGAACACTGAAGCTTTCTTT
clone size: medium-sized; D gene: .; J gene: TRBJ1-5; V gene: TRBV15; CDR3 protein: CATTDVRNQPQHF; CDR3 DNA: TGTGCCACCACGGACGTGCGCAATCAGCCCCAGCATTTT
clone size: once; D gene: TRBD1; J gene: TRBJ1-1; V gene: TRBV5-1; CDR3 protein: CASSLSGTGKEAFF; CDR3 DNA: TGCGCCAGCAGCTTGTCCGGGACAGGCAAAGAAGCTTTCTTT
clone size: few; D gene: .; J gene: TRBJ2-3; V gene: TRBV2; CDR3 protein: CASSVESNTDTQYF; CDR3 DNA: TGTGCCAGCAGTGTGGAGTCCAACACAGATACGCAGTATTTT
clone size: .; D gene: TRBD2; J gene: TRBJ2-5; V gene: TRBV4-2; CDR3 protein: CASSQGLAGPQETQYF; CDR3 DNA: TGTGCCAGCAGCCAAGGACTAGCGGGACCCCAAGAGACCCAGTACTTC
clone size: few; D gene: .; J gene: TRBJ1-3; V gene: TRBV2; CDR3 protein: CASSVQGGNTIYF; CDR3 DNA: TGTGCCAGCAGTGTTCAGGGTGGAAACACCATATATTTT
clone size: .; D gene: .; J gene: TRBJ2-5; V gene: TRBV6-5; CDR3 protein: CASSYSSRGETQYF; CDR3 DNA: TGTGCCAGCAGTTACTCGTCTAGGGGAGAGACCCAGTACTTC
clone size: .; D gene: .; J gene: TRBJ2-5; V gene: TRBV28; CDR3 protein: CASRSGGQETQYF; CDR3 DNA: TGTGCCAGCAGAAGTGGGGGTCAAGAGACCCAGTACTTC
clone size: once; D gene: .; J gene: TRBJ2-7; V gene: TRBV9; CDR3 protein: CASSGAGGRDSYEQYF; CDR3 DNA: TGTGCCAGCAGCGGTGCCGGGGGTCGAGACTCCTACGAGCAGTACTTC
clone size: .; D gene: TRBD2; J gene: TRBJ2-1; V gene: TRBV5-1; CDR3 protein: CASSPPLLLAGGHPDEQFF; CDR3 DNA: TGCGCCAGCAGCCCGCCCCTTTTGTTGGCGGGGGGCCACCCGGATGAGCAGTTCTTC
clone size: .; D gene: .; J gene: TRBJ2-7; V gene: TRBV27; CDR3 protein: CASSSGTPGEQYF; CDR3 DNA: TGTGCCAGCAGTTCGGGGACGCCCGGGGAGCAGTACTTC
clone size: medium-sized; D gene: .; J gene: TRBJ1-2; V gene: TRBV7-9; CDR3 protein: CASSSPAGVDGYTF; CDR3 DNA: TGTGCCAGCAGCTCTCCAGCAGGGGTTGATGGCTACACCTTC
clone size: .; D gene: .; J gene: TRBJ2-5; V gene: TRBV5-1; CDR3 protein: CASMGIGETQYF; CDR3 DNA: TGCGCCAGCATGGGGATCGGGGAGACCCAGTACTTC
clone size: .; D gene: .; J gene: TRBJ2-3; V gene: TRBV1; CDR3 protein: CTPHRGGGTDTQYF; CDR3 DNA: TGCACTCCTCACAGGGGTGGGGGCACAGATACGCAGTATTTT
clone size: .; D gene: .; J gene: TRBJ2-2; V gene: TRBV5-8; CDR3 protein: CASSLKWGSSTGELFF; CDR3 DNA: TGTGCCAGCAGCCTGAAGTGGGGGTCGAGCACCGGGGAGCTGTTTTTT
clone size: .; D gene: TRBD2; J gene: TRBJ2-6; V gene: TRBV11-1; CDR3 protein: CASSLETSVSGANVLTF; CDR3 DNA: TGTGCCAGCAGCTTAGAGACTAGCGTCTCTGGGGCCAACGTCCTGACTTTC
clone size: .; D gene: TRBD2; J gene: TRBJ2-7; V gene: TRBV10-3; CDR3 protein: CAISESLGLAGGPKYEQYF; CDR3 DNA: TGTGCCATCAGTGAGTCGTTGGGACTAGCGGGAGGGCCCAAGTACGAGCAGTACTTC
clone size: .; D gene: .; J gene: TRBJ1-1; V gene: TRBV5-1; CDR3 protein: CASRPGKVLEAFF; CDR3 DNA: TGCGCCAGCAGACCAGGCAAGGTTCTTGAAGCTTTCTTT
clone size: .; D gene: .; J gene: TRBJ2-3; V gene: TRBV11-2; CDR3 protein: CASSYTVLRGVDTQYF; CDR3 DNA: TGTGCCAGCAGCTACACCGTGCTCCGAGGGGTAGATACGCAGTATTTT
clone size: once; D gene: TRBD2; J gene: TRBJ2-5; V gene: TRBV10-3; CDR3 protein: CAISAGGLETQYF; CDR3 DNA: TGTGCCATCAGTGCGGGGGGGCTGGAGACCCAGTACTTC
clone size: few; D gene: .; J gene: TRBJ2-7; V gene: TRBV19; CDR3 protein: CASSIGYRVGYEQYF; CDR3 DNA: TGTGCCAGTAGTATAGGGTACAGGGTGGGATACGAGCAGTACTTC
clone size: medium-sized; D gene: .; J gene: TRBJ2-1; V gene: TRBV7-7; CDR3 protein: CASSPDRYNEQFF; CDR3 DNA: TGTGCTAGCAGCCCTGACCGTTACAATGAGCAGTTCTTC
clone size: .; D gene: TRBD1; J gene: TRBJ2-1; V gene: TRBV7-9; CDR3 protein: CASSRTGDNEQFF; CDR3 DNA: TGTGCCAGCAGCCGGACAGGGGACAATGAGCAGTTCTTC
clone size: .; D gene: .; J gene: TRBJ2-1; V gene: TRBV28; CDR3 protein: CASSPPKNGILNEQFF; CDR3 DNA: TGTGCCAGCAGTCCCCCGAAGAACGGGATACTCAATGAGCAGTTCTTC
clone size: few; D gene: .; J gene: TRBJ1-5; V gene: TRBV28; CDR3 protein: CASKAGGGGYSNQPQHF; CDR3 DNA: TGTGCCAGCAAAGCCGGTGGGGGCGGCTATAGCAATCAGCCCCAGCATTTT
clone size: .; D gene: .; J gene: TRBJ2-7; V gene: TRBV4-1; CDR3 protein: CASRDLAYEQYF; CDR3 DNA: TGCGCCAGTAGGGACTTAGCCTACGAGCAGTACTTC
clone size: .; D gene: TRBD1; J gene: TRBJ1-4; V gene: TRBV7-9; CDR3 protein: CASSFGQGRSNEKLFF; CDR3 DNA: TGTGCCAGCAGCTTCGGACAGGGAAGATCTAATGAAAAACTGTTTTTT